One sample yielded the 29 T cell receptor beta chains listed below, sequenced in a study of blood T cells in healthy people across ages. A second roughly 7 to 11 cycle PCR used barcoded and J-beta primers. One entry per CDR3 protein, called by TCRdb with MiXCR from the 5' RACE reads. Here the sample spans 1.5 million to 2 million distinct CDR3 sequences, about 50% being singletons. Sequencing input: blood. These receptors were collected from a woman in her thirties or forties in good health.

CDR3 sequence (DNA): TGTGCCAGCAGTCCCATCGGGGAGCTGTTTTTT. Translating gives CASSPIGELFF. The V and J genes are TRBV6-1 and TRBJ2-2; the D is unclear. Germline CDR1 and CDR2: MNHNS and SASEGT. The CDR3 is 11 residues long. Trimming took off 5 bases at V and 7 bases at J, with 5 bases between the two ends.

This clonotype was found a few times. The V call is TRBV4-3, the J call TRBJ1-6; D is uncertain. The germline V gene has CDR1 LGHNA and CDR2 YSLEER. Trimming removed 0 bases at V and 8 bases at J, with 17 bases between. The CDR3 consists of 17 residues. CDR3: CASSQDSKSRSHSPLHF. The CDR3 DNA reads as TGCGCCAGCAGCCAAGATTCAAAAAGCCGATCCCATTCACCCCTCCACTTT.

CDR3 protein: CSVEGPTGKNEQFF. DNA for the CDR3: TGCAGCGTTGAAGGCCCGACAGGGAAAAATGAGCAGTTCTTC. The rearrangement links TRBV29-1 to TRBJ2-1; 7 bases agree with TRBD1. Germline V lookup: CDR1 SQVTM, CDR2 ANQGSEA. The CDR3 runs to 14 residues. V shed 1 base and J 7 bases; nucleotides not matched to a gene: 7.

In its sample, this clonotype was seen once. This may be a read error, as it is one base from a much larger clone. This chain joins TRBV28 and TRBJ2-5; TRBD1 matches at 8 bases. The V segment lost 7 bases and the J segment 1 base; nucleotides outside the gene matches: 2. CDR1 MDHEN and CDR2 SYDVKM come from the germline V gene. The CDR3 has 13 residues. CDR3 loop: CASKTGGQETQYF. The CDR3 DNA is TGTGCCAGCAAAACAGGGGGCCAAGAGACCCAGTACTTC.

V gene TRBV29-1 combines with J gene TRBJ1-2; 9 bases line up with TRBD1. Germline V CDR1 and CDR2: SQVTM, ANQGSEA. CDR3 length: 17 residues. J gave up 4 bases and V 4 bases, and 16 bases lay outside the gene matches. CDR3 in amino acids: CSVGGRGTGIGGYGYTF. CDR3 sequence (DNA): TGCAGCGTTGGGGGCCGCGGGACAGGGATCGGGGGCTATGGCTACACCTTC.

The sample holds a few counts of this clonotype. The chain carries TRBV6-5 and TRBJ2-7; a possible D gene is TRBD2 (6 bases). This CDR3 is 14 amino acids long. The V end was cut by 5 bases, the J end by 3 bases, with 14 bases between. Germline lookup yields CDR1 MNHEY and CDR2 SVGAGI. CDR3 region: CASSLLTRNYEQYF. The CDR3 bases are TGTGCCAGCAGTCTCCTGACTAGGAACTACGAGCAGTACTTC.

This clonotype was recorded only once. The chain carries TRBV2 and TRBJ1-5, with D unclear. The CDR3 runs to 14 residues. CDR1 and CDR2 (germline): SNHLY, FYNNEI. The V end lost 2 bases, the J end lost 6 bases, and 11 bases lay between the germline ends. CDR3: CASSERRSAQPQHF. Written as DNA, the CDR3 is TGTGCCAGCAGTGAAAGGAGATCCGCTCAGCCCCAGCATTTT.

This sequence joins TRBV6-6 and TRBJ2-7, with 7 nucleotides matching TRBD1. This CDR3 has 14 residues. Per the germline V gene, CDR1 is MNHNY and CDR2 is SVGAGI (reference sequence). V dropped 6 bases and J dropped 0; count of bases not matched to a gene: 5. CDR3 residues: CASRGDSYSYEQYF. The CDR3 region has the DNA TGTGCCAGCAGGGGGGACAGTTACTCCTACGAGCAGTACTTC.

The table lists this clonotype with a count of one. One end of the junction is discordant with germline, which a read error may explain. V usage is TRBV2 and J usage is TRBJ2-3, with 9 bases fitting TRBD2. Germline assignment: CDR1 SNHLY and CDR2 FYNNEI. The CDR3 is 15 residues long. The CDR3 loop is CATDPGTSSSDTRYF. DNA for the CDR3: TGTGCCACCGACCCGGGGACTAGCAGCAGCGATACGCGGTATTTT.

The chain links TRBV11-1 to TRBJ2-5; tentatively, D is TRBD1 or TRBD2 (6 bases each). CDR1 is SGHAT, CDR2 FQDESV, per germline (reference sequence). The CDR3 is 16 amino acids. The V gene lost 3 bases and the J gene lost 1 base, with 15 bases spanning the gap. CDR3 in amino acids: CASSLSRGLLQETQYF. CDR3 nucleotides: TGTGCCAGCAGCTTGTCCCGGGGGCTACTCCAAGAGACCCAGTACTTC.

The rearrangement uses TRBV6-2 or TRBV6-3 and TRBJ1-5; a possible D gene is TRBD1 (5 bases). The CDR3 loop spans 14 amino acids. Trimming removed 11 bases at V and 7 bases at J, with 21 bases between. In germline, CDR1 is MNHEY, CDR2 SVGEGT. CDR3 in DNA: TGTGCCGTTCACGGGGCACAACGACGGCAGCCCCAGCATTTT. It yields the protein CAVHGAQRRQPQHF.

The DNA of the CDR3 is TGCAGTGTTGCCGGGCGGACACAAGAGACCCAGTACTTC. Amino acids: CSVAGRTQETQYF. The chain is built from TRBV20-1 and TRBJ2-5; a weak D match, TRBD1 (5 bases). The CDR3 length is 13 residues. V was trimmed by 7 bases and J by 2 bases, leaving 14 bases between them. Looked up from germline, CDR1 is DFQATT and CDR2 is SNEGSKA (reference sequence).

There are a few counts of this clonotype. The CDR3: CASSLGGASNYGYTF. The CDR3 DNA follows: TGTGCCAGCAGTTTGGGGGGCGCTTCTAACTATGGCTACACCTTC. This chain joins TRBV12-3 or TRBV12-4 and TRBJ1-2; perhaps TRBD1 as D (6 bases). Deletions cut 3 bases from V and 0 bases from J, with 11 bases between. The CDR3 contains 15 residues.

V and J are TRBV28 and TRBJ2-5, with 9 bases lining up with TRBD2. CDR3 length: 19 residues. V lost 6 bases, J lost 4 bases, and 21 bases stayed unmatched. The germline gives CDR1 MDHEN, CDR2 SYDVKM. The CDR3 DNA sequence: TGTGCCAGCAGACCGAGGTCTAGCGGGGCAAACCTCCAGGGAGAGACCCAGTACTTC. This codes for CASRPRSSGANLQGETQYF.

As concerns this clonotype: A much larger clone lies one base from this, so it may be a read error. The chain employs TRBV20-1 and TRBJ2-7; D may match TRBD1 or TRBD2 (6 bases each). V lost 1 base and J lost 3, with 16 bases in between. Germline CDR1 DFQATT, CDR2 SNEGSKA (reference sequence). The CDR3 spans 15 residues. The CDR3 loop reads CSARAGGSSNYEQYF. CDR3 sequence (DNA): TGCAGTGCTAGAGCCGGGGGCAGCAGTAACTACGAGCAGTACTTC.

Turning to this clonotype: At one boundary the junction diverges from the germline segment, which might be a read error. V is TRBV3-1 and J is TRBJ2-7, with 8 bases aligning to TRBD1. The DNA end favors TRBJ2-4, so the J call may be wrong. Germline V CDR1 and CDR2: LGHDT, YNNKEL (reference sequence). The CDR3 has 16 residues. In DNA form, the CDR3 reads TGTGCCAGCAGTCCGACAGGGGCAATAGCCAATAACATTCAGTACTTC. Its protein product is CASSPTGAIANNIQYF.

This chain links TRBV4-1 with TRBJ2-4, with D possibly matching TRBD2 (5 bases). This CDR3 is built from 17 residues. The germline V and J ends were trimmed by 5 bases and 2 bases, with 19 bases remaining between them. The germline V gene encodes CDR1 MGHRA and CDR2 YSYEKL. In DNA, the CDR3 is TGCGCCAGCAGCTCTCTAGATCGGGGTTGGTCCAAAAACATTCAGTACTTC. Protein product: CASSSLDRGWSKNIQYF.

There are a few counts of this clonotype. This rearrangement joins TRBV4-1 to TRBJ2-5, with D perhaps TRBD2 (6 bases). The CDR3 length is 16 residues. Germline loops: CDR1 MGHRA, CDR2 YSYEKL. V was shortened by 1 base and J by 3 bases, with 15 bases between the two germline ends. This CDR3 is CASSQGRGWEEETQYF. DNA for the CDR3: TGCGCCAGCAGCCAAGGCCGTGGGTGGGAGGAAGAGACCCAGTACTTC.

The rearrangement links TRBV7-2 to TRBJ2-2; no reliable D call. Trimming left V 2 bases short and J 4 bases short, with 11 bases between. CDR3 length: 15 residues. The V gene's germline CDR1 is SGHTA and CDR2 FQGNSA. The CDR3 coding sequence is TGTGCCAGCAGCTTATGGACCAGCACCACCGGGGAGCTGTTTTTT. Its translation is CASSLWTSTTGELFF.

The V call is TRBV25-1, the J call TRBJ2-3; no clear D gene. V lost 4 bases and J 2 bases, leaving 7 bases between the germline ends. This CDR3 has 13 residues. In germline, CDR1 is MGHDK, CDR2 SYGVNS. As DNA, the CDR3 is TGTGCCAGCAGTGTGAAACACACAGATACGCAGTATTTT. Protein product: CASSVKHTDTQYF. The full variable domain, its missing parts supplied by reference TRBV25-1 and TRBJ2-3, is EADIYQTPRYLVIGTGKKITLECSQTMGHDKMYWYQQDPGMELHLIHYSYGVNSTEKGDLSSESTVSRIRTEHFPLTLESARPSHTSQYLCASSVKHTDTQYFGPGTRLTVL.

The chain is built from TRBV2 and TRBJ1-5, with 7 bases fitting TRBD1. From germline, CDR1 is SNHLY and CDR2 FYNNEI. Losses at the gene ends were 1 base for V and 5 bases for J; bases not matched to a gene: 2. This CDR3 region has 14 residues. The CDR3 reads CASSEERGHQPQHF. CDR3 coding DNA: TGTGCCAGCAGTGAAGAGAGGGGGCATCAGCCCCAGCATTTT.

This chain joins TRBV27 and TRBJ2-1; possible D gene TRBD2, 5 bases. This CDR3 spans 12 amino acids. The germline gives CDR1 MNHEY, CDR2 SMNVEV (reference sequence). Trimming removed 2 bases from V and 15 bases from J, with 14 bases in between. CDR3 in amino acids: CASSLPRAAMFF. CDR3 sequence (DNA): TGTGCCAGCAGTTTACCGAGGGCCGCGATGTTCTTC.

DNA of the CDR3: TGTGCCAGCAGCCTGAGACCCGGGACAGGACCCTCTGGGGCCAACGTCCTGACTTTC. Its translation is CASSLRPGTGPSGANVLTF. The chain couples TRBV7-6 to TRBJ2-6; 8 positions match TRBD1. The CDR3 has 19 residues. The ends lost 5 bases at V and 0 bases at J; junction bases unmatched: 12. CDR1 is SGHVS and CDR2 is FNYEAQ in the germline V gene.

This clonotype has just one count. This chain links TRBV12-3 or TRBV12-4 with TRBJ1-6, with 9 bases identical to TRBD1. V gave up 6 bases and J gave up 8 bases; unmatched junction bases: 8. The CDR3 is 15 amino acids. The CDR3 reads CASRRGTGWYSPLHF. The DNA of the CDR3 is TGTGCCAGCAGGCGAGGGACAGGGTGGTATTCACCCCTCCACTTT.

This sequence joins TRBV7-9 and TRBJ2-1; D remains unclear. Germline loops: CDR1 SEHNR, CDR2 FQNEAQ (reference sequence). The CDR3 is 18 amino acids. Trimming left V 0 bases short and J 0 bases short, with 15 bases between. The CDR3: CASSLALGSGRSYNEQFF. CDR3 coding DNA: TGTGCCAGCAGCTTAGCCTTGGGGTCGGGTCGCTCCTACAATGAGCAGTTCTTC.

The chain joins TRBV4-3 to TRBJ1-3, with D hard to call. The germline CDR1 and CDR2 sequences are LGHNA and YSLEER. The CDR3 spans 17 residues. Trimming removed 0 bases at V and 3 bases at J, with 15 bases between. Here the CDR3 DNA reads TGCGCCAGCAGCCAAGAAGAACCGGGGAAGGGTGGAAACACCATATATTTT. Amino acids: CASSQEEPGKGGNTIYF.

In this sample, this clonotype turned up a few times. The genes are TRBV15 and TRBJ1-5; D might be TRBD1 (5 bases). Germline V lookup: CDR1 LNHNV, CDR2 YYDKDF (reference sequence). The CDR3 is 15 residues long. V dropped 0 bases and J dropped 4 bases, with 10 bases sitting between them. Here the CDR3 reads CATSRDGTVNQPQHF. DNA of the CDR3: TGTGCCACCAGCAGAGATGGGACGGTTAATCAGCCCCAGCATTTT.

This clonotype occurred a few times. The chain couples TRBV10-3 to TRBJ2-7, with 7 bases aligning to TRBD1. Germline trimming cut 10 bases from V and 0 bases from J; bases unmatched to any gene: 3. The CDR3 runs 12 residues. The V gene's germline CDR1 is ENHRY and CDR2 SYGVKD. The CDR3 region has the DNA TGTGCCACCGGGACAGTCTCCTACGAGCAGTACTTC. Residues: CATGTVSYEQYF.

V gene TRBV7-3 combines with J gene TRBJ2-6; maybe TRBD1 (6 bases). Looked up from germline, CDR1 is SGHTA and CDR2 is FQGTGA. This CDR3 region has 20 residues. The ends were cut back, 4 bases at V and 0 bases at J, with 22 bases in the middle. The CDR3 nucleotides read TGTGCCAGCAGCTCCGCAGGGGTTCTGGTGCGAGCCTCTGGGGCCAACGTCCTGACTTTC. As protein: CASSSAGVLVRASGANVLTF.